This paragraph reports one TCR beta chain. No antigen is known for it. This sample includes further DNA sequences coding for the same CDR3. In the PCR, 60 Vbeta and 13 Jbeta primers were used. Sequenced by immunoSEQ multiplex PCR; TCRdb stores in-frame clones only, minus some. The data contain around 92,000 clones, around 81% of them singletons. The V gene's germline CDR1 is SGDLS and CDR2 YYNGEE. Trimming at V came to 3 bases and at J to 0 bases, leaving 3 bases not matched to a gene. The CDR3 runs to 15 residues. These data are taken from a study of cytomegalovirus exposure and HLA in healthy donors. Broader study findings: Later work showed greater clonal expansion in HLA-associated TCR beta chains than in equally common others. Most subjects had HLA-A and HLA-B alleles reportedly predicted accurately by TCR beta sequences. Several of the most significant clusters were apparently associated with common viral pathogens in a later analysis.

Sequences were obtained from PBMCs. This sequence was found in a man between 18 and 35 years old in good health and CMV-seronegative. The rearrangement joins TRBV9 to TRBJ2-1, with 7 bases aligning to TRBD1. Written as DNA, the CDR3 is TGTGCCAGCAGCGCGACAGGGAGCTCCTACAATGAGCAGTTCTTC. Amino acid sequence: CASSATGSSYNEQFF.